The clone carrying this T cell receptor beta chain was observed a few times. Its antigen remains unknown. This entry belongs to a study of T cells after yellow fever vaccination. Background on the study: Each low-cell-number fraction was prepared by means of SMART-Seq v4 Ultra Low Input.

General study findings and limits: Weaker overall was a secondary response that nonetheless peaked faster, on day 5 versus 15. Although most clonotypes did not, a small share appeared in both CD4 and CD8 compartments.

UMIs and a universal primer site were added when TCR cDNA was made by 5'RACE template switching. TCRdb redid the calling of the 5' RACE reads with MiXCR, one entry per CDR3 protein. The repertoire includes 300,000 or so distinct CDR3 sequences, roughly 13% of them detected once, and about 0.54% sits in the top ten. The germline V and J ends were trimmed by 3 bases and 9 bases, with 8 bases remaining between them. Germline assignment: CDR1 SGHTA and CDR2 FQGNSA. This CDR3 is 11 amino acids long. The sample was CD4+ T cells sorted from PBMCs, taken 45 days after the yellow fever booster vaccination. The V gene is TRBV7-2, the J gene TRBJ1-1, with no clear D. The sequence was obtained from a young man who received the YFV17D yellow fever vaccine. The CDR3 DNA follows: TGTGCCAGCAGCTTGTCGGGGAAAGCTTTCTTT. Its translation: CASSLSGKAFF.